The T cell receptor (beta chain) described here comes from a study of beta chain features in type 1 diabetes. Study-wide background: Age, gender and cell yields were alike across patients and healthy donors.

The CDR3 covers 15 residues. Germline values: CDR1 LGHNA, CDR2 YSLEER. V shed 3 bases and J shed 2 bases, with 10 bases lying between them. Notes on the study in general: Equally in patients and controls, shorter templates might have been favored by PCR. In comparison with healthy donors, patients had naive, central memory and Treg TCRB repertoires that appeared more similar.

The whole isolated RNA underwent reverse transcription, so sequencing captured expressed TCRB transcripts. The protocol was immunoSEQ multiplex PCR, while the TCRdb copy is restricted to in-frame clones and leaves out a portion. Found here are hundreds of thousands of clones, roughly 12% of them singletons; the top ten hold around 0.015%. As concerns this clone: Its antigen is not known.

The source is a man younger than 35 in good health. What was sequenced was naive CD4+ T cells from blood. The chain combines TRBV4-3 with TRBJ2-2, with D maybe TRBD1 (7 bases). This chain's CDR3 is CASSQQGGNTGELFF. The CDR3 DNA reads TGCGCCAGCAGCCAGCAGGGGGGTAACACCGGGGAGCTGTTTTTT.